Listed here are 27 T cell receptor beta chains from one sample, sequenced in a study of cytomegalovirus exposure and HLA in healthy donors. 60 Vbeta and 13 Jbeta primers were used in PCR. Only in-frame clones appear in the TCRdb table, and some are missing; sequencing was by immunoSEQ multiplex PCR. Recorded for this sample: just over 50,000 clones. The sample was PBMCs. Receptors originate from a woman aged 55-75 years in good health and CMV-seropositive.

This rearrangement joins TRBV7-9 to TRBJ2-3; weak D call: TRBD2 (5 bases). The CDR3 contains 12 residues. V lost 5 bases and J 10 bases, leaving 13 bases between the germline ends. Germline loops: CDR1 SEHNR, CDR2 FQNEAQ (reference sequence). CDR3 amino acids: CASSTGLPAQYF. CDR3 DNA: TGTGCCAGCAGCACCGGACTTCCGGCGCAGTATTTT.

DNA of the CDR3: TGTGCCAGCAGCTCGCCGGGCTCTGGAAACACCATATATTTT. Translated: CASSSPGSGNTIYF. The chain is built from TRBV5-4 and TRBJ1-3, with no clear D. V was trimmed by 3 bases and J by 0 bases, leaving 7 bases between them. Germline V gene sequence: CDR1 SGHNT, CDR2 YYREEE (reference sequence). The CDR3 is made up of 14 amino acids.

The rearrangement uses TRBV29-1 and TRBJ2-3; weak D call: TRBD1 (5 bases). The V gene's germline CDR1 is SQVTM and CDR2 ANQGSEA. This CDR3 contains 13 residues. Trimming cost V 4 bases and J 0 bases, with 8 bases left between them. The CDR3 bases are TGCAGCGTTGGGGGCTGGAGCACAGATACGCAGTATTTT. It encodes CSVGGWSTDTQYF.

The rearrangement links TRBV5-6 to TRBJ2-7; 7 bases align to TRBD1. V lost 4 bases, J lost 7 bases, and 5 bases stayed unmatched. This CDR3 spans 12 amino acids. In germline, CDR1 is SGHDT, CDR2 YYEEEE. Here the CDR3 DNA reads TGTGCCAGCAGCCCCGGACAGGTAGAGCAGTACTTC. Translating it yields CASSPGQVEQYF.

V is TRBV6-6 and J is TRBJ2-3; weak D call: TRBD2 (5 bases). CDR3 length equals 14 residues. Germline V gene data show CDR1 as MNHNY and CDR2 as SVGAGI (reference sequence). Trimming cost V 6 bases and J 2 bases, with 12 bases left between them. The CDR3 nucleotides read TGTGCCAGCAGGTCAGAGGGAAACACAGATACGCAGTATTTT. This gives the protein CASRSEGNTDTQYF.

The chain recombines TRBV15 with TRBJ1-3; perhaps TRBD1 as D (6 bases). CDR1 LNHNV and CDR2 YYDKDF come from the germline V gene (reference sequence). The CDR3 spans 14 residues. The V end lost 5 bases, the J end lost 8 bases, and 16 bases lay between the germline ends. The CDR3: CATSLRGRADTIYF. The CDR3 nucleotides are TGTGCCACCAGCCTGAGGGGGAGGGCGGACACCATATATTTT.

The rearrangement uses TRBV4-1 and TRBJ2-7, with a tentative D call TRBD1 (6 bases). The CDR3 loop spans 16 amino acids. The V gene lost 4 bases and the J gene lost 1 base, with 17 bases spanning the gap. CDR1 is MGHRA and CDR2 is YSYEKL in the germline V gene. The CDR3 nucleotides read TGCGCCAGCAGCCCCTACAGGGCCGGGCTTTCCTACGAGCAGTACTTC. Its protein product is CASSPYRAGLSYEQYF.

The DNA of the CDR3 is TGCGCCAGCAGTTCACAGGCCGCAACTAATGAAAAACTGTTTTTT. Its translation is CASSSQAATNEKLFF. The rearrangement uses TRBV5-1 and TRBJ1-4; the D gene is possibly TRBD1 (5 bases). Germline V gene data show CDR1 as SGHRS and CDR2 as YFSETQ. The CDR3 extends over 15 amino acids. V dropped 5 bases and J dropped 0 bases, with 11 bases sitting between them.

The chain recombines TRBV7-9 with TRBJ1-2; TRBD1 matches 7 bases. Trimming took 1 base from V and 6 from J; bases not matched to a gene: 2. The CDR3 contains 13 residues. In germline, CDR1 is SEHNR, CDR2 FQNEAQ (reference sequence). The chain's CDR3 is CASSLGQGHGYTF. The CDR3 nucleotides read TGTGCCAGCAGCTTAGGACAGGGACATGGCTACACCTTC.

J is TRBJ2-7 and V is TRBV5-1; perhaps TRBD2 as D (5 bases). The V end lost 4 bases, the J end lost 1 base, and 15 bases lay between the germline ends. The CDR3 covers 15 residues. CDR1 is SGHRS and CDR2 is YFSETQ in the germline V gene. In DNA, the CDR3 is TGCGCCAGCAGCGTGGACTTCCAGACTTCCTACGAGCAGTACTTC. This codes for CASSVDFQTSYEQYF.

The chain joins TRBV29-1 to TRBJ1-5, with D unclear. This CDR3 contains 13 residues. CDR1 is SQVTM and CDR2 is ANQGSEA in the germline V gene. The V and J ends lost 7 bases and 3 bases respectively, with 13 bases between them. The CDR3 coding sequence is TGCAGCGCCCTGGTACAGAACAATCAGCCCCAGCATTTT. Amino acids: CSALVQNNQPQHF.

The chain joins TRBV9 to TRBJ1-1, with D perhaps TRBD1 (5 bases). Trimming shortened V by 0 bases and J by 2 bases, and 14 bases separated the two germline ends. The germline gives CDR1 SGDLS, CDR2 YYNGEE. The CDR3 is 16 residues long. CDR3 region: CASSVGLPGRNTEAFF. CDR3 nucleotide sequence: TGTGCCAGCAGCGTAGGACTGCCAGGGCGAAACACTGAAGCTTTCTTT.

The chain joins TRBV28 to TRBJ2-7, with 9 bases that match TRBD2. The CDR3 has 14 amino acids. Germline CDR1 and CDR2: MDHEN and SYDVKM. The V segment lost 6 bases and the J segment 4 bases; nucleotides outside the gene matches: 7. CDR3 in DNA: TGTGCCAGCAGAGGCGGGGGGGCCGTATACGAGCAGTACTTC. Protein product: CASRGGGAVYEQYF.

The chain uses TRBV7-9 and TRBJ1-1, with TRBD1 identical over 9 bases. The germline CDR1 and CDR2 sequences are SEHNR and FQNEAQ (reference sequence). The CDR3 has 12 amino acids. The J segment lost 11 bases and the V segment lost 4 bases, leaving 5 bases of the junction unmatched. The chain's CDR3 is CASSSGTGRAFF. The DNA for the CDR3 is TGTGCCAGCAGCTCGGGGACAGGGCGTGCTTTCTTT.

The V gene is TRBV7-9, the J gene TRBJ1-2; D might be TRBD1 (6 bases). There are 15 residues in the CDR3. V lost 3 bases and J lost 7, with 18 bases in between. Per the germline V gene, CDR1 is SEHNR and CDR2 is FQNEAQ (reference sequence). DNA for the CDR3: TGTGCCAGCAGCTTGGGGGGGGCCACCGTGGGTGGCTACACCTTC. Protein product: CASSLGGATVGGYTF.

V and J are TRBV5-1 and TRBJ2-5; 8 bases match TRBD1. Germline trimming cut 3 bases from V and 5 bases from J; bases unmatched to any gene: 6. Germline lookup yields CDR1 SGHRS and CDR2 YFSETQ. This CDR3 has 14 amino acids. This CDR3 is CASSSTGGRETQYF. The DNA of the CDR3 is TGCGCCAGCAGCTCCACAGGGGGTAGGGAGACCCAGTACTTC.

The V gene is TRBV29-1, the J gene TRBJ2-5; TRBD1 agrees at 9 bases. Trimming took 6 bases from V and 8 from J; bases not matched to a gene: 10. The V gene's germline CDR1 is SQVTM and CDR2 ANQGSEA. The CDR3 consists of 13 residues. DNA for the CDR3: TGCAGCGTCCAAGGGGACAGGGTAGAAACCCAGTACTTC. Its translation is CSVQGDRVETQYF.

This chain connects TRBV6-5 to TRBJ1-1, with a tentative D call TRBD1 (5 bases). V was clipped by 8 bases and J by 1 base, with 8 bases between them. CDR3 length equals 12 residues. The V gene's germline CDR1 is MNHEY and CDR2 SVGAGI. In DNA form, the CDR3 reads TGTGCCAGCGGACACGAGAACACTGAAGCTTTCTTT. It specifies CASGHENTEAFF.

This chain joins TRBV18 and TRBJ2-6; 7 bases align to TRBD1. V dropped 2 bases and J dropped 0; count of bases not matched to a gene: 10. The CDR3 sequence is 19 residues long. Germline CDR1 is KGHSH and CDR2 is LQKENI. The CDR3 nucleotides are TGTGCCAGCTCACCATGGGCCCCAGGGGGAATCTCTGGGGCCAACGTCCTGACTTTC. Translating it yields CASSPWAPGGISGANVLTF.

The V gene is TRBV5-6, the J gene TRBJ2-7, with 9 nucleotides matching TRBD1. The CDR3 is made up of 15 amino acids. The J segment lost 2 bases and the V segment lost 1 base, leaving 4 bases of the junction unmatched. Germline-derived CDR1 and CDR2 are SGHDT and YYEEEE. CDR3 loop: CASSLPTGGTYEQYF. For the CDR3, the DNA is TGTGCCAGCAGCTTGCCGACAGGGGGAACCTACGAGCAGTACTTC.

The CDR3 is CASSEAGVSNEKLFF. CDR3 bases: TGTGCCAGCAGTGAGGCAGGCGTTTCTAATGAAAAACTGTTTTTT. J is TRBJ1-4 and V is TRBV6-1; the D is unclear. V shed 3 bases and J shed 3 bases, with 11 bases lying between them. The germline V gene encodes CDR1 MNHNS and CDR2 SASEGT. The CDR3 is 15 residues long.

The rearrangement links TRBV6-1 to TRBJ2-5, with 9 bases fitting TRBD2. The trim removed 3 bases at V and 2 bases at J, leaving 7 bases unmatched. The length of the CDR3 is 16 residues. Germline CDR1 reads MNHNS; CDR2 reads SASEGT. CDR3 nucleotides: TGTGCCAGCAGTGACGGAGTGGCGGGGGGGCAAGAGACCCAGTACTTC. Amino acid sequence: CASSDGVAGGQETQYF.

J is TRBJ1-4 and V is TRBV5-6; 9 bases match TRBD1. CDR3 length: 15 residues. V trimming: 4 bases; J trimming: 6 bases; junction bases outside the gene matches: 7. The germline CDR1 and CDR2 sequences are SGHDT and YYEEEE. CDR3 nucleotides: TGTGCCAGCAGCCTTCCGGGACAGGGTTATGAAAAACTGTTTTTT. It translates to CASSLPGQGYEKLFF.

The CDR3 DNA is TGCAGCGTTAAAGGACAGGGGGCCAACGAGCAGTACTTC. This codes for CSVKGQGANEQYF. The rearrangement joins TRBV29-1 to TRBJ2-7; 11 nucleotides match TRBD1. The CDR3 length is 13 residues. J lost 5 bases, V lost 5 bases, and 5 bases had no gene match. Germline V gene data show CDR1 as SQVTM and CDR2 as ANQGSEA.

V gene TRBV19 combines with J gene TRBJ1-2; 7 bases are shared with TRBD1. Trimming at V came to 6 bases and at J to 4 bases, leaving 8 bases not matched to a gene. The CDR3 extends over 14 amino acids. Germline V gene lookup returns CDR1 LNHDA and CDR2 SQIVND (reference sequence). CDR3 region: CASSIQGSLYGYTF. Written as DNA, the CDR3 is TGTGCCAGTAGCATACAGGGGTCCCTCTATGGCTACACCTTC.

This chain links TRBV18 with TRBJ1-6, with 10 positions matching TRBD1. This CDR3 comprises 15 residues. Trimming cost V 2 bases and J 7 bases; bases outside gene matches: 2. Germline V gene data show CDR1 as KGHSH and CDR2 as LQKENI. In DNA, the CDR3 is TGTGCCAGCTCACCAGAGACAGGGGGCAATTCACCCCTCCACTTT. Amino acid sequence: CASSPETGGNSPLHF.

V is TRBV2 and J is TRBJ1-5, with 7 bases matching TRBD1. CDR3 size: 15 residues. V was clipped by 4 bases and J by 6 bases; unmatched bases: 9. Germline V gene lookup returns CDR1 SNHLY and CDR2 FYNNEI. Here the CDR3 DNA reads TGTGCCAGCAGTGGGGACAGCACCTGGAGTCAGCCCCAGCATTTT. Protein: CASSGDSTWSQPQHF.